Below are 21 T cell receptor beta chains sequenced from a single sample in a study of T-cell memory formation after mild COVID-19. TCRdb called the 5' RACE reads again in MiXCR, with one record for every CDR3 protein. The table records 560,000 or so distinct CDR3 sequences, 17% of them present only once. The specimen was PBMCs or a T cell subset sorted from them (not recorded which). These receptors were taken from an adult woman who had mild COVID-19 (a few samples of this study predate the infection). Cell type and time point are not known.

This clonotype was counted a single time. This chain links TRBV30 with TRBJ2-7; 10 bases are shared with TRBD2. This CDR3 has 19 residues. With 2 bases clipped from V and 5 bases from J, the junction kept 21 bases outside the gene matches. CDR1 and CDR2 from the germline V gene are GTSNPN and SVGIG (reference sequence). The CDR3 region is CAWSPILWVAGGGLDEQYF. The CDR3 DNA follows: TGTGCCTGGAGTCCAATCCTGTGGGTAGCGGGAGGAGGATTGGACGAGCAGTACTTC.

This clonotype was counted once. This sequence joins TRBV5-1 and TRBJ2-3; 10 nucleotides line up with TRBD1. J gave up 5 bases and V 4 bases, and 4 bases lay outside the gene matches. The CDR3 runs 14 residues. From germline, CDR1 is SGHRS and CDR2 YFSETQ. This chain's CDR3 is CASSQTGGEDTQYF. CDR3 sequence (DNA): TGCGCCAGCAGCCAGACAGGGGGCGAAGATACGCAGTATTTT.

This clonotype was counted many times. This chain connects TRBV4-1 to TRBJ2-1, with no clear D. Trimming shortened V by 1 base and J by 4 bases, and 8 bases separated the two germline ends. The germline V gene encodes CDR1 MGHRA and CDR2 YSYEKL. The CDR3 is 14 amino acids. The CDR3 protein is CASSQVEHYNEQFF. The CDR3 region has the DNA TGCGCCAGCAGCCAAGTAGAGCATTACAATGAGCAGTTCTTC.

The sample holds many counts of this clonotype. The chain joins TRBV5-1 to TRBJ1-2; D unresolved. Between the trimmed V and J ends, which lost 0 bases and 4 bases, there was a span of 7 bases. The CDR3 runs 13 residues. CDR1 and CDR2 (germline): SGHRS, YFSETQ. The CDR3: CASSLGQFYGYTF. Here the CDR3 DNA reads TGCGCCAGCAGCTTGGGCCAGTTCTATGGCTACACCTTC. The full variable domain, with the rest looked up from reference TRBV5-1 and TRBJ1-2, is KAGVTQTPRYLIKTRGQQVTLSCSPISGHRSVSWYQQTPGQGLQFLFEYFSETQRNKGNFPGRFSGRQFSNSRSEMNVSTLELGDSALYLCASSLGQFYGYTFGSGTRLTVV.

This clonotype was recorded a few times. The chain carries TRBV7-8 and TRBJ1-1; no firm D call. Germline V gives CDR1 SGHVS, CDR2 FQNEAQ. V shed 1 base and J shed 0 bases, with 12 bases lying between them. CDR3 size: 16 residues. This CDR3 is CASSLEVVRMNTEAFF. The CDR3 region has the DNA TGTGCCAGCAGCTTAGAGGTAGTACGAATGAACACTGAAGCTTTCTTT.

This clonotype has a handful of counts. The J gene is TRBJ2-1, the V gene TRBV4-1; D is tentatively TRBD1 or TRBD2 (5 bases each). The CDR3 runs to 14 residues. V dropped 0 bases and J dropped 8 bases, with 11 bases sitting between them. CDR1 MGHRA and CDR2 YSYEKL come from the germline V gene. The CDR3 spells CASSQENRDHEQFF. CDR3 coding DNA: TGCGCCAGCAGCCAAGAAAATAGGGACCATGAGCAGTTCTTC.

In this sample, this clonotype turned up a few times. The chain links TRBV15 to TRBJ1-1; 10 positions agree with TRBD1. The J segment lost 8 bases and the V segment lost 2 bases, leaving 8 bases of the junction unmatched. Per germline, CDR1 LNHNV and CDR2 YYDKDF (reference sequence). The CDR3 covers 15 residues. In DNA form, the CDR3 reads TGTGCCACCAGCAGAACCGGGGACAGGGGAACCGAAGCTTTCTTT. It is translated as CATSRTGDRGTEAFF.

The V gene is TRBV11-2, the J gene TRBJ2-5; TRBD1 is a possible D gene (5 bases). V was shortened by 2 bases and J by 3 bases, with 10 bases between the two germline ends. Germline V gene lookup returns CDR1 SGHAT and CDR2 FQNNGV. The CDR3 extends over 14 amino acids. CDR3 nucleotide sequence: TGTGCCAGCAGCTTAAGGGGCAGAGAAGAGACCCAGTACTTC. It codes for CASSLRGREETQYF.

The genes are TRBV20-1 and TRBJ2-7; no firm D call. V lost 1 base and J 3 bases, leaving 10 bases between the germline ends. This CDR3 comprises 13 residues. Germline assignment: CDR1 DFQATT and CDR2 SNEGSKA (reference sequence). The CDR3, as DNA: TGCAGTGCTAGAGCAAACCCAATCTACGAGCAGTACTTC. Amino acid sequence: CSARANPIYEQYF.

This clonotype was counted a few times. V is TRBV4-2 and J is TRBJ2-3; 10 positions match TRBD2. Per the germline V gene, CDR1 is LGHNA and CDR2 is YNFKEQ. The CDR3 spans 17 residues. V lost 4 bases and J lost 5; bases outside the gene matches: 12. CDR3 sequence (DNA): TGTGCCAGCAGCCCTAGCGGGGGCTCCTTCGGGGGAGATACGCAGTATTTT. Its protein is CASSPSGGSFGGDTQYF.

The chain couples TRBV6-2 or TRBV6-3 to TRBJ1-5; TRBD1 matches 8 bases. Germline-derived CDR1 and CDR2 are MNHEY and SVGEGT. With V trimmed by 6 bases and J by 7 bases, 11 bases remained unmatched. This CDR3 spans 15 amino acids. In nucleotides, the CDR3 is TGTGCCAGCAGACCCGTTCAGGGGGCTCAACAGCCCCAGCATTTT. Translation: CASRPVQGAQQPQHF.

The chain carries TRBV29-1 and TRBJ2-1; possible D gene TRBD1, 6 bases. Trimming cost V 0 bases and J 8 bases, with 20 bases left between them. From germline, CDR1 is SQVTM and CDR2 ANQGSEA. The CDR3 contains 16 residues. CDR3 coding DNA: TGCAGCGTTGAAGATAGCCGAAACAGGGTTGTGGATGAGCAGTTCTTC. Amino acids: CSVEDSRNRVVDEQFF.

This chain uses TRBV15 with TRBJ1-2, with a tentative D call TRBD1 (5 bases). CDR1 and CDR2 (germline): LNHNV, YYDKDF (reference sequence). The germline V and J ends were trimmed by 0 bases and 7 bases, with 24 bases remaining between them. The CDR3 loop spans 18 amino acids. The CDR3 bases are TGTGCCACCAGCAGAGACCCGTTTGCACCTCAGGGAAGGGTTGGCTACACCTTC. Translated: CATSRDPFAPQGRVGYTF.

The chain is built from TRBV5-1 and TRBJ2-5, with D perhaps matching TRBD1 or TRBD2 (6 bases each). V was cut by 9 bases and J by 4 bases, with 16 bases left in between. From germline, CDR1 is SGHRS and CDR2 YFSETQ. CDR3 length: 13 amino acids. Here the CDR3 DNA reads TGCGCCACCGGCCTCGGGGGCGCAGAGACCCAGTACTTC. This sequence encodes CATGLGGAETQYF.

The chain links TRBV18 to TRBJ1-1, with D uncertain. From germline, CDR1 is KGHSH and CDR2 LQKENI. Trimming removed 0 bases at V and 4 bases at J, with 6 bases between. The CDR3 runs to 13 residues. CDR3 bases: TGTGCCAGCTCACCACCCGAACTCACTGAAGCTTTCTTT. The encoded protein is CASSPPELTEAFF. Using reference TRBV18 and TRBJ1-1 for the parts outside the CDR3, the full variable domain is NAGVMQNPRHLVRRRGQEARLRCSPMKGHSHVYWYRQLPEEGLKFMVYLQKENIIDESGMPKERFSAEFPKEGPSILRIQQVVRGDSAAYFCASSPPELTEAFFGQGTRLTVV.

V usage is TRBV14 and J usage is TRBJ2-2; D gene unclear. The V gene lost 0 bases and the J gene lost 2 bases, with 10 bases spanning the gap. CDR1 and CDR2 (germline): SGHDN, FVKESK. The CDR3 spans 16 residues. CDR3 residues: CASSQEATTNTGELFF. In nucleotides, the CDR3 is TGTGCCAGCAGCCAAGAGGCAACAACCAACACCGGGGAGCTGTTTTTT.

This clonotype was counted a few times. The rearrangement uses TRBV29-1 and TRBJ2-6; TRBD2 is a possible D gene (7 bases). This CDR3 comprises 15 residues. Germline loops: CDR1 SQVTM, CDR2 ANQGSEA. The ends were cut back, 6 bases at V and 5 bases at J, with 17 bases in the middle. The CDR3 DNA reads TGCAGCGTCAAGGGGGGGGGCTCCAGGGCCAACGTCCTGACTTTC. Translated: CSVKGGGSRANVLTF.

The V gene is TRBV6-2 or TRBV6-3, the J gene TRBJ2-7, with D possibly TRBD2 on 7 matching bases. V dropped 6 bases and J dropped 6 bases, with 15 bases sitting between them. Germline V CDR1 and CDR2: MNHEY, SVGEGT. CDR3 length equals 13 residues. The CDR3 region is CASRRGGTGEQYF. The CDR3 DNA is TGTGCCAGCAGGAGGGGGGGAACCGGCGAGCAGTACTTC.

The chain uses TRBV7-9 and TRBJ1-1; D is unresolved. This CDR3 has 14 residues. V dropped 3 bases and J dropped 1 base, with 9 bases sitting between them. Germline V CDR1 and CDR2: SEHNR, FQNEAQ (reference sequence). CDR3 DNA: TGTGCCAGCAGCTTTCGGCAGAGGAACACTGAAGCTTTCTTT. Its translation: CASSFRQRNTEAFF.

This chain uses TRBV12-3 or TRBV12-4 with TRBJ2-1, with D possibly being TRBD1 or TRBD2 (7 bases each). The CDR3 runs 17 residues. V was pared by 2 bases and J by 6 bases, with 20 bases between. CDR3 loop: CASSLKGGGTAGNEQFF. CDR3 nucleotide sequence: TGTGCCAGCAGTTTAAAGGGAGGGGGGACAGCCGGCAATGAGCAGTTCTTC.

This clonotype was recorded only once. The chain uses TRBV19 and TRBJ2-2; 7 nucleotides match TRBD1. V shed 3 bases, J shed 5 bases, and the junction held 3 bases outside the gene matches. The CDR3 is 14 amino acids. Germline V lookup: CDR1 LNHDA, CDR2 SQIVND (reference sequence). The CDR3 region has the DNA TGTGCCAGTAGTATGGGGACAGAGACCGGGGAGCTGTTTTTT. Protein: CASSMGTETGELFF.